This T cell receptor beta chain was sequenced during a study of cytomegalovirus exposure and HLA in healthy donors. General observations from the study: V- and J-gene trimming in TCR beta was tied to a missense DCLRE1C variant by an analysis performed later. The study recorded 150 to 200 TCR beta chains that were cytomegalovirus-associated. Earlier analysis yielded a pattern in which most TCR beta V segments were productive about 87% or about 30% of the time.

With 60 Vbeta and 13 Jbeta primers, the PCR was carried out. Clones were sequenced by immunoSEQ multiplex PCR, and TCRdb holds only the in-frame ones, with some missing. The sample has 90,000 to 100,000 clones, roughly three quarters seen once. Regarding this clone: Antigen specificity is unknown.

The germline V gene has CDR1 KGHSH and CDR2 LQKENI. The CDR3 is made up of 15 amino acids. The V and J ends lost 5 bases and 0 bases, in that order; junction bases with no gene match: 3. The source material was PBMCs. This clonotype was sampled from a female donor in good health and CMV-seronegative. V is TRBV18 and J is TRBJ2-7; 11 bases are shared with TRBD1. The CDR3 sequence: CASSTGTGGSYEQYF. Written as DNA, the CDR3 is TGTGCCAGCTCAACCGGGACAGGGGGCTCCTACGAGCAGTACTTC.